This entry lists 4 T cell receptor beta chains sequenced from one sample in a study of Ad26.COV2.S vaccination and SARS-CoV-2 variants. Regarding treatment: about 20 received Ad26.COV2.S at low or high dose, single or two shots; about five received placebo; per-sample allocation not given. Day 63 after the first vaccine or placebo injection was the time point for sampling. The repertoire was sequenced with immunoSEQ multiplex PCR; TCRdb's copy has only in-frame clones and lacks some. The table records roughly 700,000 clones, approximately 88% of them present only once. The specimen was peripheral blood, collected in a trial of Ad26.COV2.S vaccine versus placebo. These receptors were obtained from a person aged 18-65 years who received the Ad26.COV2.S COVID-19 vaccine or a placebo.

This clone has a handful of counts. The rearrangement joins TRBV6-1 to TRBJ1-5; no definite D call. The CDR3 consists of 15 residues. Trimming took off 1 base at V and 0 bases at J, with 7 bases between the two ends. In germline, CDR1 is MNHNS, CDR2 SASEGT. CDR3 DNA sequence: TGTGCCAGCAGTGAAGGTTTCAATAGCAATCAGCCCCAGCATTTT. Its protein is CASSEGFNSNQPQHF.

The rearrangement uses TRBV4-2 and TRBJ2-1, with D maybe TRBD1 (6 bases). Looked up from germline, CDR1 is LGHNA and CDR2 is YNFKEQ. This CDR3 contains 15 residues. V gave up 1 base and J gave up 6 bases, with 13 bases separating them. This CDR3 is CASSQGDNRVNEQFF. The CDR3 DNA is TGTGCCAGCAGCCAAGGAGACAACAGGGTCAATGAGCAGTTCTTC.

The rearrangement links TRBV5-5 to TRBJ1-3; D unclear. The CDR3 contains 15 residues. Deletions cut 2 bases from V and 2 bases from J, with 11 bases between. In germline, CDR1 is SGHKS, CDR2 YYEKEE (reference sequence). The chain's CDR3 is CASSFNGVTGNTIYF. CDR3 nucleotides: TGTGCCAGCAGCTTTAATGGAGTCACTGGAAACACCATATATTTT. The full variable domain, rest sourced from reference TRBV5-5 and TRBJ1-3, is DAGVTQSPTHLIKTRGQQVTLRCSPISGHKSVSWYQQVLGQGPQFIFQYYEKEERGRGNFPDRFSARQFPNYSSELNVNALLLGDSALYLCASSFNGVTGNTIYFGEGSWLTVV.

The rearrangement links TRBV9 to TRBJ2-3; TRBD1 might be the D (5 bases). The CDR3 is 17 residues long. Between the trimmed V and J ends, which lost 0 bases and 8 bases, there was a span of 22 bases. Per the germline V gene, CDR1 is SGDLS and CDR2 is YYNGEE. CDR3 bases: TGTGCCAGCAGCGTAGCTACAGGAGCCCTGCCGATGGGTACGCAGTATTTT. Protein sequence: CASSVATGALPMGTQYF.